This paragraph reports one TCR beta chain. The antigen this receptor binds is unknown. Base-call qualities are not available, and no considerably larger clone is one nucleotide away. The cohort was made up of 666 healthy bone marrow donors. Cohort members were all nominally healthy when sampled, although unrecorded immune exposures were likely present. The donor was CMV seronegative and was included in the group of several hundred seronegative cohort members. A peripheral blood sample was provided by each donor, and peripheral blood mononuclear cells were used for TCR beta sequencing. Genomic DNA extraction from the blood cell samples was performed with the Qiagen DNeasy Blood Extraction Kit. This entry belongs to a study of cytomegalovirus exposure and HLA in healthy donors (dated 2017 in TCRdb). About the investigation overall: In an earlier analysis of around 540 of the donors, 276 Gb of sequence data and approximately 100 million unique TCR beta sequences from about 190 million T cells were reported. Around 320 gigabases of sequencing data and some 85 million unique TCR sequences were included in an early release covering several hundred HLA-typed donors. Among the roughly 400 genotyped donors, around 81% belonged to the genetic ancestry cluster associated with self-reported Caucasian donors. The study aimed to test whether signatures of past pathogen exposure could be identified by cataloging public T cell receptors. The study profiled the T cell repertoires of hundreds of subjects by immunosequencing and related them to cytomegalovirus serostatus. A separate validation cohort of 100 to 150 different subjects was used in addition to the roughly 700-subject first cohort. High-throughput TCR immunosequencing, statistical association of individual TCRs with disease status, and machine learning were combined to predict cytomegalovirus infection status. A later analysis re-analyzed previously published TCR beta repertoires from roughly 630 donors and added high-resolution HLA genotyping to study TCR occurrence patterns. Rather than drawing on any new phenotypic data, the later analysis identified candidate immune exposures from TCR beta sequences and the way those sequences occurred across donors. In an earlier analysis of 587 of the donors, high-throughput TCR beta sequencing was used to judge whether each TCR beta V gene segment behaved as functional or pseudogenic. Donor age, sex, ethnicity and CMV serostatus were collected together with the repertoire data. A later genetic analysis used genome-wide SNP genotypes for about three fifths of the 666 donors, treating that subset as a discovery cohort. All discovery cohort repertoires had been generated on a single sequencing platform. HLA typing covered class I and class II loci at four-digit resolution. The number of typed donors differed by locus: about 620-630 for A, B, C, DRB1 and DQB1; some 500 for DQA1; about 600 for DPA1; and some 430 for DPB1. Because of strong linkage in the cohort, roughly five DR-DQ haplotypes were treated as single units for association and clustering. Among around 400 genotyped donors of the cohort, an average of around 220,000 unique TCR beta nucleotide sequences was sequenced per donor, of which 15% to 20% were non-productive. General findings and caveats noted by the study authors: According to a later genetic analysis, donors in an Asian-associated ancestry cluster had fewer N-insertions in productive TCRs than the roughly 670-donor mean. A cluster of highly shared sequence variants was judged likely to be a technical artifact of the sequencing pipeline. In a later analysis, TCR association rates were found to vary across HLA loci, with the most associated TCRs seen for DRB1 alleles and the fewest for HLA-C alleles. Because HLA typing was missing for some donors at each locus, association tests included only the typed subset. For the cohort, immune exposure information was limited to CMV serostatus. Only TCR beta chains were sequenced in this cohort, and the absence of alpha or paired-chain data limited detectable features. The earlier analysis of approximately 540 of the donors excluded some 15 rarely observed V segments, including chromosome 9 orphons, because counts were too low. In a later analysis, several top co-occurrence clusters were reported to appear linked to parvovirus B19, influenza, CMV and Epstein-Barr virus. Cytomegalovirus status was reported to be diagnosed by the classifier with high specificity and sensitivity in both the original and validation cohorts. According to a later analysis, most CMV-associated TCR beta chains appeared to be HLA-restricted, and the HLA associations seemed to be driven largely by CMV exposure. In an earlier analysis of 587 of the donors, most TCR beta V segments appeared in productive rearrangements about 87% or about 30% of the time, broadly matching IMGT annotations. Most TCR sequences were observed very rarely across donors, whereas some public TCRs were present in many individuals. Assigning TCR associations to individual alleles was difficult when HLA alleles, especially DR and DQ, strongly co-occurred. In a later analysis, HLA-associated TCR beta chains showed more clonal expansion and lower generation probabilities than non-associated chains that were equally common. V-gene and J-gene trimming of TCR beta chains was associated with a missense DCLRE1C variant in a later genetic analysis, and the association was replicated in an independent cohort. The authors suggested that the approach could potentially be extended to other disease states and immunological phenotypes. Sequencing depth was assumed to be roughly uniform across donors in the presence/absence analyses, though that assumption may not hold. Some IMGT-functional V segments, including TRBV6-2 and TRBV6-3, could not be distinguished by the 87-base-pair reads and were therefore excluded. Linkage disequilibrium might explain the correlated functional status among segregating V segments, but an unknown experimental factor could not be ruled out. A further reported finding was that TCR beta sequences accurately predicted the HLA-A and HLA-B alleles for most subjects in the first cohort. The study listed 170 or so TCR beta chains as associated with cytomegalovirus. Three of the identified cytomegalovirus-associated TCR beta chains were confirmed in vitro to be specific for cytomegalovirus antigens. Specific HLA alleles were associated with some 15,000 TCR beta sequences at a false discovery rate of 0.05 in a later analysis.

Library construction relied on the immunoSEQ multiplex PCR assay. The multiplex PCR relied on a mix of 60 forward primers for TCR Vbeta segments and 13 reverse primers for TCR Jbeta segments. A multiplex PCR assay on genomic DNA amplified the CDR3 region of rearranged TCR beta genes. Amplified TCR beta libraries were sequenced as 87-base-pair reads on the Illumina HiSeq System. The published analysis was carried out like this. Across the 666 repertoires, a later analysis counted about 81 million unique TCR beta chains, roughly 11 million of which were shared by at least two donors. Raw reads were error-corrected and collapsed into unique sequences by a nearest-neighbor algorithm in which closely related sequences were merged to remove PCR and sequencing errors. V, D and J gene segments were assigned by aligning CDR3 sequences to IMGT reference sequences. Each retained sequence needed at least a six-nucleotide match to both a V gene segment and a J gene segment. A rearrangement was called productive if the CDR3 had no stop codons and remained in frame with V and J, and every other rearrangement was called non-productive. Following IMGT convention, CDR3 was defined as the stretch from the second conserved V-encoded cysteine to the conserved J-encoded phenylalanine. The earlier analysis of around 640 of the donors excluded sequences that lacked an unambiguous match to a single V gene segment. An earlier analysis of fewer than 750 of the donors called V segments functional above 56.7% productive rearrangements and segregating when the between-donor standard deviation exceeded 5%. A statistical classification framework was built to diagnose cytomegalovirus status from the catalog of TCR beta chain sequences. A later analysis assigned V and J genes by comparing TCR nucleotide sequences with IMGT/GENE-DB human TR gene sequences. A later analysis assigned CDR3 sequences and most-parsimonious VDJ recombination scenarios with the TCRdist pipeline. A later analysis defined each TCR beta chain by its CDR3 amino acid sequence plus V-gene family, and excluded reads lacking a unique V-gene family. In a later analysis, 500 to 700 highly shared, low-generation-probability nucleotide sequences were removed to address suspected cross-contamination and a sequencing artifact. In a later analysis, a clonal expansion index for each public chain was calculated from normalized within-repertoire ranks of inferred template counts. A later analysis computed generation probabilities with a VDJ recombination model fitted to out-of-frame rearrangements, and checked the results against IGoR. A later analysis scored TCR-TCR, TCR-HLA and TCR-CMV co-occurrence with hypergeometric tests, applying a repertoire-size bias correction to TCR pairs. To estimate false discovery rates, a later analysis permuted the HLA or CMV assignments 20 times. In a later analysis, co-occurring TCRs were grouped with DBSCAN, and TCRdist sequence similarity was added when clustering was performed within HLA-allele-positive subsets. Co-occurrence clustering excluded repertoires with fewer than 30,000 or more than 120,000 public chains, plus five with anomalous nucleotide sharing. This immuneACCESS table, as held by TCRdb, lists in-frame sequences with V and J called but not all clones. Of the missing ones, under half trace to an unresolved V gene in checked studies; the others have no known cause. The D gene and trimming were derived from the DNA, and the V and J assignments and clone size from that table. The sample profile shows more than 85,000 clones; about 80% of them were found once. Roughly 2% of the sample is held by the ten biggest clonotypes.

As encoded in the germline V gene (reference sequence), CDR1 is MNHEY while CDR2 is SMNVEV. V and J are truncated by 2 bases and 1 base respectively, leaving an intervening sequence of 9 bases. The cysteine opens and the phenylalanine closes a CDR3 of 14 amino acids. Here the CDR3 DNA is all that survives: 42 bases in frame from base 1. The sequence was collected from a man aged 40-55 years in good health and CMV-seronegative. This chain joins TRBV27 to TRBJ2-7; the D gene assignment is ambiguous. The sample taken for sequencing was PBMCs. This receptor carries the CDR3 CASSLGLNSYEQYF. The nucleotide sequence reads as follows: TGTGCCAGCAGTTTAGGTCTAAATTCCTACGAGCAGTACTTC.